This section outlines one T cell receptor (beta chain) sequence together with its context. The assay was immunoSEQ multiplex PCR, and TCRdb's table has in-frame clones only and misses some. In the table there are tens of thousands of clones, around 78% of which are singletons. CDR1 and CDR2 from the germline V gene are LNHDA and SQIVND (reference sequence). This CDR3 is 15 amino acids long. The J segment lost 9 bases and the V segment lost 0 bases, leaving 7 bases of the junction unmatched. The record originates from a study of cytotoxic CD8 clonotypes in ibrutinib-treated CLL. Study-level background: Across the patients, under 12 were relapsed/refractory, 15 treatment-naive and approximately 18 IGHV unmutated.

The receptor comes from a human donor with chronic lymphocytic leukemia. The gene calls are TRBV19 and TRBJ2-1; 8 bases line up with TRBD2. The source material was PBMCs, sampled after 24 months of ibrutinib treatment. CDR3 DNA: TGTGCCAGTAGTATAGATCATTGGCTAGCGGGTGAGCAGTTCTTC. It is translated as CASSIDHWLAGEQFF. Combining the CDR3 with reference TRBV19 and TRBJ2-1 gives the whole variable domain DGGITQSPKYLFRKEGQNVTLSCEQNLNHDAMYWYRQDPGQGLRLIYYSQIVNDFQKGDIAEGYSVSREKKESFPLTVTSAQKNPTAFYLCASSIDHWLAGEQFFGPGTRLTVL.